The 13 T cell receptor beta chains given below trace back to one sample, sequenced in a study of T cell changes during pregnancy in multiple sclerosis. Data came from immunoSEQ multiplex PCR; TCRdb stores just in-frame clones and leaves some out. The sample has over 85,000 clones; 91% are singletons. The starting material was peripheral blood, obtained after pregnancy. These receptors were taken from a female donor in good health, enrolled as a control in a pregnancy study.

The CDR3 sequence: CASSFLTGSSYNEQFF. CDR3 nucleotide sequence: TGTGCCAGCAGCTTCTTGACAGGGAGCTCCTACAATGAGCAGTTCTTC. J is TRBJ2-1 and V is TRBV7-9, with 7 positions matching TRBD1. CDR1 is SEHNR and CDR2 is FQNEAQ in the germline V gene (reference sequence). The CDR3 is 16 residues long. The J segment lost 0 bases and the V segment lost 3 bases, leaving 5 bases of the junction unmatched.

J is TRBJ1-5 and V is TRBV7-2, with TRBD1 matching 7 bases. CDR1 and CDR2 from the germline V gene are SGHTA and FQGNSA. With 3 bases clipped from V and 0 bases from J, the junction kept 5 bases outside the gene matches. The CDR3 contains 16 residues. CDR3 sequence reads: CASSFGQVNSNQPQHF. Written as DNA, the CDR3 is TGTGCCAGCAGCTTTGGACAGGTTAATAGCAATCAGCCCCAGCATTTT.

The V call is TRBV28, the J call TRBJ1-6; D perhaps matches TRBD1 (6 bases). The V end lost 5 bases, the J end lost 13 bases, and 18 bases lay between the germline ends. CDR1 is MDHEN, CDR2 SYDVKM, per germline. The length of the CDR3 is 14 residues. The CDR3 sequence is CASSPTGSGPPLHF. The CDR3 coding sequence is TGTGCCAGCAGTCCTACAGGGTCTGGTCCCCCCCTCCACTTT.

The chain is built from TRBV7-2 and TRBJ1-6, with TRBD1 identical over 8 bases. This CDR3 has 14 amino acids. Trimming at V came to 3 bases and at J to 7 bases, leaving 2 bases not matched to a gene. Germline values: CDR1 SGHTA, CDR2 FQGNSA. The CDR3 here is CASSFRDRNSPLHF. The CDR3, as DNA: TGTGCCAGCAGCTTCCGGGACAGGAATTCACCCCTCCACTTT.

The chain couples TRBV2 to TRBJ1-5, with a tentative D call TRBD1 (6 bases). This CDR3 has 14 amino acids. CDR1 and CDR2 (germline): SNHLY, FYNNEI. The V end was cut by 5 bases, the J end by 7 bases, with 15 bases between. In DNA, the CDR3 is TGTGCCAGCAGTTTACAGGGTAAGGGCCAGCCCCAGCATTTT. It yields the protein CASSLQGKGQPQHF.

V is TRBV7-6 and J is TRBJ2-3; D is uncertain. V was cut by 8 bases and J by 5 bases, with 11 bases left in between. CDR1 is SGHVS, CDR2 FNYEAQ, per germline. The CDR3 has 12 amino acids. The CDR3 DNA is TGTGCCAGCGCACAGCAGGTAGATACGCAGTATTTT. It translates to CASAQQVDTQYF.

The CDR3 sequence: CASSLGGGNYGYTF. The CDR3 DNA follows: TGTGCCAGCAGCTTAGGGGGGGGAAACTATGGCTACACCTTC. The chain combines TRBV7-9 with TRBJ1-2; D may be TRBD1 (5 bases). Germline values: CDR1 SEHNR, CDR2 FQNEAQ (reference sequence). This CDR3 region has 14 residues. Trimming left V 1 base short and J 2 bases short, with 8 bases between.

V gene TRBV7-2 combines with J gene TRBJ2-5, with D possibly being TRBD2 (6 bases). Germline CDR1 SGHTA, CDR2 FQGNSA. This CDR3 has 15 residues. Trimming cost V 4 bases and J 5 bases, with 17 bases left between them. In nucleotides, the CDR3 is TGTGCCAGCAGCTCACGAGCGACTAGTTTCGAGACCCAGTACTTC. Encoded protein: CASSSRATSFETQYF.

The CDR3 coding sequence is TGCGCCAGCAGCCCCGGGACAGACTCTCGACCTTCCTACAATGAGCAGTTCTTC. Its translation is CASSPGTDSRPSYNEQFF. The rearrangement joins TRBV5-1 to TRBJ2-1, with 7 bases matching TRBD1. The ends lost 4 bases at V and 1 base at J; junction bases unmatched: 14. Germline V gene lookup returns CDR1 SGHRS and CDR2 YFSETQ. The CDR3 totals 18 residues.

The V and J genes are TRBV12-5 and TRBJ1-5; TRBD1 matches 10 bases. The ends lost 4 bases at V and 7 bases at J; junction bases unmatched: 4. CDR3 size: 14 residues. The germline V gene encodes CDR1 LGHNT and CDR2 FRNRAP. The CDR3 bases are TGTGCTAGTGGTTGGACAGGGGGTAAACAGCCCCAGCATTTT. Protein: CASGWTGGKQPQHF.

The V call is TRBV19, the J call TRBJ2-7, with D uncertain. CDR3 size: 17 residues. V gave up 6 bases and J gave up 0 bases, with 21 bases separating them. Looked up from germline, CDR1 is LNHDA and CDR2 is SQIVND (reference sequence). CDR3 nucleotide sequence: TGTGCCAGTAGCCCCCTGGTTGGGCAGCTGAGCTCCTACGAGCAGTACTTC. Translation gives CASSPLVGQLSSYEQYF.

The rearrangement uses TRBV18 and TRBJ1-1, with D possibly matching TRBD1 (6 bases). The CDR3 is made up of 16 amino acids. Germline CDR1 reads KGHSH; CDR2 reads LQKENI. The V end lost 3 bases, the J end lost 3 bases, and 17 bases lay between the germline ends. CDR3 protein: CASSPPGRGKDTEAFF. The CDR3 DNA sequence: TGTGCCAGCTCACCCCCCGGCAGGGGTAAGGACACTGAAGCTTTCTTT.

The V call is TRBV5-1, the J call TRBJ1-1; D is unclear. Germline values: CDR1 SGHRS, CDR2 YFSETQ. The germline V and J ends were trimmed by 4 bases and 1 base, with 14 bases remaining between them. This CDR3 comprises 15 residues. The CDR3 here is CASSLHTGANTEAFF. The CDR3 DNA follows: TGCGCCAGCAGCCTGCACACGGGTGCGAACACTGAAGCTTTCTTT.